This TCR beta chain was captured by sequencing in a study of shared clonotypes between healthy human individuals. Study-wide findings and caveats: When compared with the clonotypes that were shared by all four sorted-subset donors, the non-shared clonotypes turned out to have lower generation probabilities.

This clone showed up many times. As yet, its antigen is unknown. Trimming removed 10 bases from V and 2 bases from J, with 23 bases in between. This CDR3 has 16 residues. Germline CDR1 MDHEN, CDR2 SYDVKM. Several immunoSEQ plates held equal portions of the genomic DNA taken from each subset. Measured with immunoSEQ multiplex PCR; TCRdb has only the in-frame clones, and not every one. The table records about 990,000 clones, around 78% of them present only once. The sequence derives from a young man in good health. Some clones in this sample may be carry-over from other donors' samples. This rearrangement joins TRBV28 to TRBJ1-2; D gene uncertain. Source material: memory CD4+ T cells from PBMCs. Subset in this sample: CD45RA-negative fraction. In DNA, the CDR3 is TGTGCCACCTCAGTAATGGCAGGACGAAACAACTATGGCTACACCTTC. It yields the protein CATSVMAGRNNYGYTF.